There are many counts of the clone carrying this T cell receptor beta chain. The data derive from a study of T cells in Graves' hyperthyroidism and ophthalmopathy. Amplified TCR beta CDR3 regions came from RNA transcripts. The study used the HTBI primer set for a first-round RT-PCR of the TCR CDR3. TCRdb re-called the multiplex PCR reads with MiXCR, one entry per CDR3 protein. Here the sample spans around 380,000 distinct CDR3 sequences, about 13% being singletons. This CDR3 is built from 16 residues. Germline CDR1 is MNHNS and CDR2 is SASEGT. V lost 6 bases, J lost 5 bases, and 23 bases lay in between.

Material: blood. The chain combines TRBV6-1 with TRBJ2-7; D possibly corresponds to TRBD1 (6 bases). The source of this sequence is a man in his thirties or forties with Graves' hyperthyroidism that later progressed to Graves' ophthalmopathy. In DNA, the CDR3 is TGTGCCAGCAGCAGACCGTACCCACAGGGTCCCAACGAGCAGTACTTC. As protein: CASSRPYPQGPNEQYF.